A selection of T cell receptor beta chains follows, all from one sample in a study of chemoradiotherapy in HPV16-positive cancers. Method: immunoSEQ multiplex PCR; TCRdb's copy keeps in-frame clones and lacks some. The table includes roughly 16,000 clones, over 90% detected once. Sequenced material: blood, taken from a patient who underwent chemoradiotherapy. These TCRs come from a human donor with HPV-associated anogenital cancer. The CDR3 runs from the conserved cysteine through the conserved F or W.

V gene	CDR3 length	J gene	CDR3 protein
TRBV6-6	14	TRBJ2-5	CASRERGPQETQYF
TRBV6-6	16	TRBJ1-1	CASSYSKTQGNTEAFF
TRBV14	14	TRBJ2-1	CASSHLVGYNEQFF
TRBV13	15	TRBJ1-3	CASSLGGSSGNTIYF
TRBV7-2	16	TRBJ2-5	CASSLASQGIGETQYF
TRBV28	13	TRBJ1-2	CASSPPRRLGYTF
TRBV7-9	12	TRBJ1-1	CASSPTGAKAFF
TRBV19	13	TRBJ1-5	CASSMVGGQPQHF
TRBV2	17	TRBJ1-1	CASSEEVGDRGRTEAFF
TRBV12-5	14	TRBJ1-1	CASGFMGGHTEAFF
TRBV10-1	16	TRBJ2-5	CASSETLRDGRETQYF
TRBV10-3	16	TRBJ2-3	CAISEVAGGRTDTQYF
TRBV9	14	TRBJ1-1	CASTRLVGNTEAFF
TRBV5-1	15	TRBJ2-3	CASSSYGAPTDTQYF
TRBV5-1	14	TRBJ2-1	CASSSQGAGNEQFF
TRBV30	11	TRBJ2-3	CAWTILDTQYF
TRBV30	13	TRBJ2-2	CAWSVQATGELFF
TRBV6-1	16	TRBJ2-5	CASSVLAGVTKETQYF
TRBV5-1	14	TRBJ1-1	CASSGYRGNTEAFF
TRBV29-1	8	TRBJ1-1	CSAPEAFF
TRBV5-1	14	TRBJ1-4	CASSLTGTNEKLFF
TRBV6-6	12	TRBJ1-5	CASSFSNQPQHF
TRBV2	14	TRBJ2-3	CATKDTGVTDTQYF
TRBV30	12	TRBJ1-1	CAWRQGNTEAFF
TRBV6-1	15	TRBJ1-6	CASSEWTGGDSPLHF
TRBV11-3	13	TRBJ2-2	CASSLDRGGELFF
TRBV5-1	13	TRBJ2-7	CASSLGKHYEQYF
TRBV18	19	TRBJ2-2	CASSPLLIGLAGRTGELFF
TRBV5-5	13	TRBJ2-5	CASSLMGLETQYF
TRBV9	16	TRBJ2-5	CASSALSGGFTETQYF
TRBV7-9	16	TRBJ2-7	CASSPPERGDSYEQYF
TRBV2	11	TRBJ2-3	CASSETDTQYF
TRBV9	14	TRBJ1-1	CASSPQRVNTEAFF
TRBV9	14	TRBJ1-1	CASSPAGTLLEAFF
TRBV6-5	12	TRBJ2-7	CASSFTGSEQYF
TRBV14	12	TRBJ2-5	CASSQGRETQYF
TRBV19	15	TRBJ1-5	CASSMFGESNQPQHF
TRBV7-9	13	TRBJ2-1	CASIGRRSNEQFF
TRBV19	14	TRBJ1-1	CASSSRLMNTEAFF
TRBV6-1	14	TRBJ1-5	CASSERGAGQPQHF